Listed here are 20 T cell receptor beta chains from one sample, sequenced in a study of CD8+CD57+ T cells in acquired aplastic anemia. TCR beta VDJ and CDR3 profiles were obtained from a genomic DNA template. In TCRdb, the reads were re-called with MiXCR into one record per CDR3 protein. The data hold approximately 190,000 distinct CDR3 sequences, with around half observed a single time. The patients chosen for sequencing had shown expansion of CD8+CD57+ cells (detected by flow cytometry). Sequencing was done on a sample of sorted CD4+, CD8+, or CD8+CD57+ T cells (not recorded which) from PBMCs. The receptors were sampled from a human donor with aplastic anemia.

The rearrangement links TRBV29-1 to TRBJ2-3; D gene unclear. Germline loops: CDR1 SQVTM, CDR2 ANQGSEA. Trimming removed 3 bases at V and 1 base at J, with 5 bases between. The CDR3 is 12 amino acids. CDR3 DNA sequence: TGCAGCGTTGAGGTGGGCACAGATACGCAGTATTTT. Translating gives CSVEVGTDTQYF.

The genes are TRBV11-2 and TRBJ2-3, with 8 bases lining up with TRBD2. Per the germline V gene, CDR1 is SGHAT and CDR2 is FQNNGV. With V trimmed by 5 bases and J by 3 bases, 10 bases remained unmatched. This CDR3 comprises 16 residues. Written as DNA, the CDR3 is TGTGCCAGCAGCGCCCAAGTAGCGGGGCATACAGATACGCAGTATTTT. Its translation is CASSAQVAGHTDTQYF.

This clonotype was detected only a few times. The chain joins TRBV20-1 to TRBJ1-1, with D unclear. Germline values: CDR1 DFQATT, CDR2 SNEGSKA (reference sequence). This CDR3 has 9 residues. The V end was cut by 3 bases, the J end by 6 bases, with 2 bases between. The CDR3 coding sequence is TGCAGTGCTAGGGCTGAAGCTTTCTTT. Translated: CSARAEAFF.

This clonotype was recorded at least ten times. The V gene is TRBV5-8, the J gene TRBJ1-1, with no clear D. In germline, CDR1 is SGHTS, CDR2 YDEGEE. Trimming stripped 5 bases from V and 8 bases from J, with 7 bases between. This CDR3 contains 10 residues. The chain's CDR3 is CASSGGEAFF. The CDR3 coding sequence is TGTGCCAGCAGTGGAGGGGAAGCTTTCTTT.

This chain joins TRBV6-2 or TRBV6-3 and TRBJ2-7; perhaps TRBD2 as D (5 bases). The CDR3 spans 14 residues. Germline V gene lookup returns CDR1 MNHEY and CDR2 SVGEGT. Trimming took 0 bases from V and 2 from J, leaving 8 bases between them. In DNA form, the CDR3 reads TGTGCCAGCAGTTACTCTCGGGAAACCTACGAGCAGTACTTC. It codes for CASSYSRETYEQYF.

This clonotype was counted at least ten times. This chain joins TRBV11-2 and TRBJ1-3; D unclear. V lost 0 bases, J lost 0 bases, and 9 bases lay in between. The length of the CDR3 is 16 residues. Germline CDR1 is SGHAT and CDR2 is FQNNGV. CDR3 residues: CASSLEGSVSGNTIYF. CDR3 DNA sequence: TGTGCCAGCAGCTTAGAGGGGTCGGTCTCTGGAAACACCATATATTTT.

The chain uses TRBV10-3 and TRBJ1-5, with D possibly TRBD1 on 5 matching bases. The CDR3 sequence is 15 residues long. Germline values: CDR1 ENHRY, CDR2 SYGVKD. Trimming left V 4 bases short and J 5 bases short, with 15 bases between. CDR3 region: CAISAYPGGDQPQHF. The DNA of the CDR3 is TGTGCCATCAGTGCATACCCCGGGGGAGATCAGCCCCAGCATTTT.

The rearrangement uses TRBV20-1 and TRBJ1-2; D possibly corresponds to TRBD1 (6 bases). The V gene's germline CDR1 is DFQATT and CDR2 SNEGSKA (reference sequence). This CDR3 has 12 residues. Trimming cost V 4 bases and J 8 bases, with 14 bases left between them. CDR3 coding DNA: TGCAGTGCTACCACCCACAGGGAGGGCTACACCTTC. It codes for CSATTHREGYTF.

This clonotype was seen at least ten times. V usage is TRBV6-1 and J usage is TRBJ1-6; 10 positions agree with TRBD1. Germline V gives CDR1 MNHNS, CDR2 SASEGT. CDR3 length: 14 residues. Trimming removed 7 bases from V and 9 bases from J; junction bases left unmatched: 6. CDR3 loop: CASNLTGGSSPLHF. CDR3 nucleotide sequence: TGTGCCAGCAATCTGACAGGGGGCAGTTCACCCCTCCACTTT.

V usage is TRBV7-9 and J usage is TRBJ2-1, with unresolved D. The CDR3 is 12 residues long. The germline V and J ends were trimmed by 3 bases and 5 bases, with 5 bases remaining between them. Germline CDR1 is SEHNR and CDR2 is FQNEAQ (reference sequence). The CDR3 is CASSFPDNEQFF. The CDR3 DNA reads TGTGCCAGCAGCTTCCCCGACAATGAGCAGTTCTTC.

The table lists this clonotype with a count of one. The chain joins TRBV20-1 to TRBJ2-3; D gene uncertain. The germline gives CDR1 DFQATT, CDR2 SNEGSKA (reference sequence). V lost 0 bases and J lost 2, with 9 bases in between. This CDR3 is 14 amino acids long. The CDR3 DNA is TGCAGTGCTAGAGAACCTCCTACCACAGATACGCAGTATTTT. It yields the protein CSAREPPTTDTQYF.

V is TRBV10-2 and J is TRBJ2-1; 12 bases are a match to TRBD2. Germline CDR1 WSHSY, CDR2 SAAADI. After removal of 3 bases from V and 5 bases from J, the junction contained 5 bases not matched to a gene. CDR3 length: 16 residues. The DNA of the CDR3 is TGCGCCAGCAGTGATCGGGGACTAGCGGGCCACAATGAGCAGTTCTTC. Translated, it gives CASSDRGLAGHNEQFF.

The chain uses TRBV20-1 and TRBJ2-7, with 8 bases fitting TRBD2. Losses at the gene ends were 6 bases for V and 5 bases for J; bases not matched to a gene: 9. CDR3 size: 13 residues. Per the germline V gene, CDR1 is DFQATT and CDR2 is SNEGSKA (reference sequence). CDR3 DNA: TGCAGTGCCAACAGCGGGAGTGTCGACGAGCAGTACTTC. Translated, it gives CSANSGSVDEQYF.

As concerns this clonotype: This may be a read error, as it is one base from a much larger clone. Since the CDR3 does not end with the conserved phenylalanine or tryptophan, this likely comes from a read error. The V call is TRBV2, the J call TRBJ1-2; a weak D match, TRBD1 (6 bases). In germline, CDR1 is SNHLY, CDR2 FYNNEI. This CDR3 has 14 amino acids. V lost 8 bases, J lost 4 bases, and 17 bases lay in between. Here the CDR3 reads CASQLRGRGYGYTL. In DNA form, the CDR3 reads TGTGCCAGCCAGTTACGGGGGCGCGGCTATGGCTACACCCTC.

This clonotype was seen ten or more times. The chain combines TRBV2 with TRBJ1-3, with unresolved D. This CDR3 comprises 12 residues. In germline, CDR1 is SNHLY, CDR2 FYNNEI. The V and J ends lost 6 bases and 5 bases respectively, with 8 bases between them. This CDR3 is CASRRNRNTIYF. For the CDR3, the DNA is TGTGCCAGCAGAAGGAACAGAAACACCATATATTTT.

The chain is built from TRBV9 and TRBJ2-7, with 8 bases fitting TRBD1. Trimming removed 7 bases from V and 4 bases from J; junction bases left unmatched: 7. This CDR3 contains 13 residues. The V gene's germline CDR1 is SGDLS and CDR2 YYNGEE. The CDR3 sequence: CASGVTGDYEQYF. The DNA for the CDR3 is TGTGCCAGCGGAGTGACAGGGGATTACGAGCAGTACTTC.

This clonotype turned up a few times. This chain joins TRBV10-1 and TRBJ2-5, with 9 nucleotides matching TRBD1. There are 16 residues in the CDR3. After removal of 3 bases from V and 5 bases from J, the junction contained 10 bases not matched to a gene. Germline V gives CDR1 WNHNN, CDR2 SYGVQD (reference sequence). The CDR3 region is CASSETTGGLQETQYF. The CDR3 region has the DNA TGCGCCAGCAGTGAAACGACAGGGGGGTTGCAGGAGACCCAGTACTTC.

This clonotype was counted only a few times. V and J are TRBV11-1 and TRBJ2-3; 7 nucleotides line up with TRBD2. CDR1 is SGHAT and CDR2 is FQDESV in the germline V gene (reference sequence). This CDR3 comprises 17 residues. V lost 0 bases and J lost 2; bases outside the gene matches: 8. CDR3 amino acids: CASSLAVSGLYTDTQYF. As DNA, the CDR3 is TGTGCCAGCAGCTTAGCGGTTAGCGGGCTGTACACAGATACGCAGTATTTT.

CDR3 loop: CSVYGDWMNTEAFF. DNA for the CDR3: TGCAGCGTTTACGGTGACTGGATGAACACTGAAGCTTTCTTT. This chain joins TRBV29-1 and TRBJ1-1; D remains ambiguous. Between the trimmed V and J ends, which lost 5 bases and 0 bases, there was a span of 13 bases. The CDR3 covers 14 residues. Germline V gene data show CDR1 as SQVTM and CDR2 as ANQGSEA.

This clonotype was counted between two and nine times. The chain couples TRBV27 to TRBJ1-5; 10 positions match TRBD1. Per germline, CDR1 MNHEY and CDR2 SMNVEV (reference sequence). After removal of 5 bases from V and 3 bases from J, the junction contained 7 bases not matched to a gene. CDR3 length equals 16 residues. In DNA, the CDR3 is TGTGCCAGCAGTCCGCCGGACAGGGGGAACAATCAGCCCCAGCATTTT. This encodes CASSPPDRGNNQPQHF.